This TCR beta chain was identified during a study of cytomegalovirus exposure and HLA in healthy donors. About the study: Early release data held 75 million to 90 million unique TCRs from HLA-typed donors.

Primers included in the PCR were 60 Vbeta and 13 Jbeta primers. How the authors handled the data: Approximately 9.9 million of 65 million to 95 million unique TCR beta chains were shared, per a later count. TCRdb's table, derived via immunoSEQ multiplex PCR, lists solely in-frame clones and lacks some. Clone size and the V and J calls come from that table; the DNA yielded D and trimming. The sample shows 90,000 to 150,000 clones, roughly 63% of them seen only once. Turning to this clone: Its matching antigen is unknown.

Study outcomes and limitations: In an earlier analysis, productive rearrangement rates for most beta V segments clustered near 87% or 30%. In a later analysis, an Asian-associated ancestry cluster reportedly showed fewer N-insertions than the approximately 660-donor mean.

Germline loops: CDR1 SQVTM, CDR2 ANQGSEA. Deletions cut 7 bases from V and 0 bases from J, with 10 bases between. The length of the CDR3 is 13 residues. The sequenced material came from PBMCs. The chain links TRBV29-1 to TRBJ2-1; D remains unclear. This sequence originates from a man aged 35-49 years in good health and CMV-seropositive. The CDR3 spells CSAYPSSYNEQFF. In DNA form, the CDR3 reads TGCAGCGCCTATCCGAGCTCCTACAATGAGCAGTTCTTC.